These 31 T cell receptor beta chains came from one sample sequenced in a study of CD8+CD57+ T cells in acquired aplastic anemia. TCR beta VDJ combinations and CDR3 sequences were profiled from genomic DNA. TCRdb ran MiXCR on the reads and lists one entry per CDR3 protein. The profile shows about 290,000 distinct CDR3 sequences, about three fifths of them singletons. Patients selected for sequencing had displayed CD8+CD57+ cell expansion by flow cytometry. The specimen was sorted CD4+, CD8+, or CD8+CD57+ T cells (not recorded which) from PBMCs. Receptors were obtained from a human donor with aplastic anemia.

The sample holds one count of this clonotype. The V and J genes are TRBV7-2 and TRBJ2-3, with 7 positions matching TRBD1. The CDR3 has 15 amino acids. Germline V gene data show CDR1 as SGHTA and CDR2 as FQGNSA. J lost 4 bases, V lost 6 bases, and 10 bases had no gene match. CDR3 sequence reads: CASRIDRDRPDTQYF. The CDR3 DNA is TGTGCCAGCAGGATCGACAGGGATCGCCCAGATACGCAGTATTTT.

Comment on this clonotype: Germline and junction disagree at one end, which may indicate a read error. J is TRBJ2-1 and V is TRBV5-1; D unresolved. The germline CDR1 and CDR2 sequences are SGHRS and YFSETQ. The CDR3 is 13 amino acids. The CDR3 sequence is CASRWGTTGEQFF. The DNA of the CDR3 is TGTGCCAGCAGGTGGGGAACCACCGGGGAGCAGTTCTTC.

The chain carries TRBV29-1 and TRBJ2-1; D unresolved. The CDR3 has 12 amino acids. The V gene lost 3 bases and the J gene lost 2 bases, with 5 bases spanning the gap. Germline loops: CDR1 SQVTM, CDR2 ANQGSEA. The CDR3 nucleotides read TGCAGCGTTGAGCCCACCTACAATGAGCAGTTCTTC. Translation: CSVEPTYNEQFF.

There are a few counts of this clonotype. This may come from a read error, since a much larger clone is one base off. The chain couples TRBV20-1 to TRBJ2-2; 7 bases map to TRBD1. CDR3 length: 14 residues. CDR1 DFQATT and CDR2 SNEGSKA come from the germline V gene (reference sequence). CDR3 DNA: TGCAGTGCCAGAGGACAGGCCTCCACCGGGGAGCTGTTTTTT. Its translation is CSARGQASTGELFF.

The V call is TRBV7-2, the J call TRBJ2-3; tentative D call: TRBD1 (6 bases). This CDR3 contains 12 residues. V was shortened by 6 bases and J by 4 bases, with 8 bases between the two germline ends. Per the germline V gene, CDR1 is SGHTA and CDR2 is FQGNSA. The CDR3 loop is CASRDSADTQYF. The CDR3 nucleotides read TGTGCCAGCAGGGACAGCGCAGATACGCAGTATTTT.

There are many counts of this clonotype. The chain carries TRBV15 and TRBJ1-1, with no clear D. CDR3 length: 14 amino acids. The germline V and J ends were trimmed by 1 base and 3 bases, with 9 bases remaining between them. CDR1 is LNHNV, CDR2 YYDKDF, per germline (reference sequence). The CDR3 region has the DNA TGTGCCACCAGCAGAGGCGGACTGGACACTGAAGCTTTCTTT. It specifies CATSRGGLDTEAFF.

In this sample, this clonotype turned up many times. CDR3 in DNA: TGCAGCGGCTGGGACGGAATGAACACTGAAGCTTTCTTT. It encodes CSGWDGMNTEAFF. V is TRBV29-1 and J is TRBJ1-1, with a possible D match to TRBD1 (5 bases). V lost 7 bases, J lost 0 bases, and 12 bases lay in between. This CDR3 has 13 residues. The V gene's germline CDR1 is SQVTM and CDR2 ANQGSEA. Full variable domain (remainder filled in from reference TRBV29-1 and TRBJ1-1): SAVISQKPSRDICQRGTSLTIQCQVDSQVTMMFWYRQQPGQSLTLIATANQGSEATYESGFVIDKFPISRPNLTFSTLTVSNMSPEDSSIYLCSGWDGMNTEAFFGQGTRLTVV.

The V gene is TRBV20-1, the J gene TRBJ1-1; 7 bases match TRBD1. This CDR3 contains 15 residues. V was pared by 1 base and J by 4 bases, with 9 bases of the junction left unmatched. CDR1 and CDR2 (germline): DFQATT, SNEGSKA (reference sequence). CDR3 sequence: CSARGRGGTGTEAFF. Written as DNA, the CDR3 is TGCAGTGCTAGAGGCAGGGGGGGCACCGGCACTGAAGCTTTCTTT.

DNA for the CDR3: TGTGCCAGCAGACAGGTCCTATCGATTAACTATGGCTACACCTTC. Translating it yields CASRQVLSINYGYTF. The chain recombines TRBV7-9 with TRBJ1-2; D might be TRBD1 (5 bases). Per germline, CDR1 SEHNR and CDR2 FQNEAQ (reference sequence). The CDR3 loop spans 15 amino acids. Deletions cut 6 bases from V and 1 base from J, with 15 bases between.

The V gene is TRBV2, the J gene TRBJ2-2; D unclear. Germline V CDR1 and CDR2: SNHLY, FYNNEI. The CDR3 is 11 amino acids. For the CDR3, the DNA is TGTGGTTCTCGTACGGCCGGGGAGCTGTTTTTT. This gives the protein CGSRTAGELFF. Full variable domain (rest looked up from reference TRBV2 and TRBJ2-2): EPEVTQTPSHQVTQMGQEVILRCVPISNHLYFYWYRQILGQKVEFLVSFYNNEISEKSEIFDDQFSVERPDGSNFTLKIRSTKLEDSAMYFCGSRTAGELFFGEGSRLTVL.

This clonotype was counted at least ten times. The rearrangement links TRBV5-1 to TRBJ1-3; no clear D gene. The CDR3 is 16 amino acids. Germline loops: CDR1 SGHRS, CDR2 YFSETQ. The V end was cut by 0 bases, the J end by 3 bases, with 13 bases between. The CDR3 DNA is TGCGCCAGCAGCTTGGCCGGAGCACGATTTGGAAACACCATATATTTT. Protein: CASSLAGARFGNTIYF.

There are many counts of this clonotype. Written as DNA, the CDR3 is TGCAGTGCTAGGGGACAGCCAAATCAGCCCCAGCATTTT. Translating gives CSARGQPNQPQHF. The genes are TRBV20-1 and TRBJ1-5, with TRBD1 matching 7 bases. Trimming at V came to 3 bases and at J to 4 bases, leaving 3 bases not matched to a gene. From germline, CDR1 is DFQATT and CDR2 SNEGSKA (reference sequence). The CDR3 sequence is 13 residues long.

This clonotype was seen ten or more times. The rearrangement uses TRBV5-1 and TRBJ2-5, with TRBD1 matching over 10 bases. The V gene end was trimmed by 4 bases and the J gene end by 2 bases; junction bases not matched to a gene: 5. The CDR3 covers 15 residues. CDR1 is SGHRS, CDR2 YFSETQ, per germline. The CDR3 sequence: CASSPRDRGQETQYF. DNA for the CDR3: TGCGCCAGCAGCCCCCGGGACAGGGGACAAGAGACCCAGTACTTC.

This clonotype was picked up a small number of times. V gene TRBV7-2 combines with J gene TRBJ2-7; the D gene is possibly TRBD1 (5 bases). CDR1 is SGHTA, CDR2 FQGNSA, per germline. The V end lost 7 bases, the J end lost 0 bases, and 13 bases lay between the germline ends. The CDR3 consists of 14 residues. CDR3 nucleotide sequence: TGTGCCAGCACCCCGTGGGGCAGCTCCTACGAGCAGTACTTC. It encodes CASTPWGSSYEQYF.

For the CDR3, the DNA is TGTGCCAGCTTAGCGGGGGGGCCCGGGAATGAGCAGTTCTTC. It translates to CASLAGGPGNEQFF. This sequence joins TRBV7-6 and TRBJ2-1, with TRBD2 matching over 11 bases. The CDR3 length is 14 residues. The V gene end was trimmed by 8 bases and the J gene end by 7 bases; junction bases not matched to a gene: 7. From germline, CDR1 is SGHVS and CDR2 FNYEAQ.

The gene calls are TRBV7-9 and TRBJ1-3; D is possibly TRBD1 (5 bases). V was clipped by 6 bases and J by 4 bases, with 25 bases between them. CDR1 and CDR2 from the germline V gene are SEHNR and FQNEAQ (reference sequence). The length of the CDR3 is 18 residues. The CDR3 DNA sequence: TGTGCCAGCAGTTATCCCGACAGCCTCCTGTTTGTAGGAAACACCATATATTTT. Residues: CASSYPDSLLFVGNTIYF.

In regard to this clonotype: The CDR3 carries no conserved terminal phenylalanine or tryptophan, so it likely arises from a read error. This chain joins TRBV20-1 and TRBJ1-1; D gene uncertain. The CDR3 extends over 12 amino acids. V was pared by 3 bases and J by 6 bases, with 11 bases between. Germline assignment: CDR1 DFQATT and CDR2 SNEGSKA (reference sequence). The CDR3 loop reads CSARDGDAEAFL. For the CDR3, the DNA is TGCAGTGCTAGGGACGGGGATGCTGAAGCTTTCTTA.

This clonotype was seen once. V gene TRBV29-1 combines with J gene TRBJ1-2; D unclear. V was pared by 5 bases and J by 4 bases, with 14 bases between. Germline values: CDR1 SQVTM, CDR2 ANQGSEA. This CDR3 comprises 13 residues. CDR3 loop: CSVLHGTSYGYTF. The CDR3 coding sequence is TGCAGCGTTCTCCACGGTACTAGCTATGGCTACACCTTC. Full variable domain (missing parts from reference TRBV29-1 and TRBJ1-2): SAVISQKPSRDICQRGTSLTIQCQVDSQVTMMFWYRQQPGQSLTLIATANQGSEATYESGFVIDKFPISRPNLTFSTLTVSNMSPEDSSIYLCSVLHGTSYGYTFGSGTRLTVV.

This clonotype was counted ten times or more. The chain uses TRBV5-1 and TRBJ1-4; D is possibly TRBD1 (5 bases). The CDR3 is 18 residues long. CDR1 is SGHRS and CDR2 is YFSETQ in the germline V gene. V shed 0 bases and J shed 0 bases, with 15 bases lying between them. The CDR3 DNA sequence: TGCGCCAGCAGCTTGGCCTGGGGCGGCAGTGCAACTAATGAAAAACTGTTTTTT. Translated: CASSLAWGGSATNEKLFF.

This chain joins TRBV20-1 and TRBJ1-5, with unresolved D. The CDR3 is 15 residues long. Germline-derived CDR1 and CDR2 are DFQATT and SNEGSKA (reference sequence). Trimming stripped 2 bases from V and 0 bases from J, with 11 bases between. Here the CDR3 DNA reads TGCAGTGCTAGAAGTGCGGCGAATAGCAATCAGCCCCAGCATTTT. This translates into CSARSAANSNQPQHF.

The chain couples TRBV7-2 to TRBJ2-2; no clear D. The germline CDR1 and CDR2 sequences are SGHTA and FQGNSA. This CDR3 spans 15 amino acids. V lost 5 bases and J lost 4, with 14 bases in between. CDR3 coding DNA: TGTGCCAGCAGCATGGGATCGGCCAGCACCGGGGAGCTGTTTTTT. Its protein is CASSMGSASTGELFF.

This sequence joins TRBV7-2 and TRBJ1-1; D is undetermined. The CDR3 extends over 15 amino acids. V shed 2 bases and J shed 0 bases, with 10 bases lying between them. Germline CDR1 SGHTA, CDR2 FQGNSA. The CDR3 nucleotides read TGTGCCAGCAGCTTATGGGGTGGGGTGAACACTGAAGCTTTCTTT. Protein product: CASSLWGGVNTEAFF.

This clonotype was picked up a small number of times. This may be a read error: a much more frequent sequence differs by one nucleotide. The chain employs TRBV11-2 and TRBJ2-3; 9 bases are a match to TRBD2. V lost 1 base and J lost 8; bases outside the gene matches: 10. Germline CDR1 SGHAT, CDR2 FQNNGV. The CDR3 is made up of 16 amino acids. This CDR3 is CASSLGRRGGRGTQYF. In nucleotides, the CDR3 is TGTGCCAGCAGCTTAGGTCGGCGGGGGGGAAGAGGTACGCAGTATTTT.

There are many counts of this clonotype. At one of its ends the junction is not consistent with the germline gene, which may arise from a read error. J is TRBJ1-5 and V is TRBV6-1, with D possibly being TRBD1 (6 bases). The CDR3 contains 14 residues. CDR1 MNHNS and CDR2 SASEGT come from the germline V gene. As DNA, the CDR3 is TGTGCCAGCAGAGAAGGACAGATCAATCAGCCCCAGCATTTT. Its protein is CASREGQINQPQHF.

This clonotype was counted only a few times. This chain joins TRBV7-2 and TRBJ1-4, with D unclear. The CDR3 is made up of 12 amino acids. The V end was cut by 2 bases, the J end by 8 bases, with 6 bases between. CDR1 is SGHTA, CDR2 FQGNSA, per germline. The CDR3 spells CASSLHREKLFF. The CDR3 region has the DNA TGTGCCAGCAGCTTACACCGCGAAAAACTGTTTTTT.

This clonotype has more than one count but fewer than ten. The chain is built from TRBV15 and TRBJ1-1; D gene uncertain. Trimming took 1 base from V and 5 from J, leaving 11 bases between them. The CDR3 spans 14 residues. Germline lookup yields CDR1 LNHNV and CDR2 YYDKDF (reference sequence). CDR3 protein: CATSRGRVPTEAFF. CDR3 bases: TGTGCCACCAGCAGAGGAAGGGTCCCTACTGAAGCTTTCTTT.

This chain connects TRBV6-5 to TRBJ1-2; no definite D call. CDR1 MNHEY and CDR2 SVGAGI come from the germline V gene. The V gene lost 2 bases and the J gene lost 0 bases, with 10 bases spanning the gap. This CDR3 has 15 amino acids. The CDR3, as DNA: TGTGCCAGCAGTTACAGAGGCACCGCTAACTATGGCTACACCTTC. Translation gives CASSYRGTANYGYTF.

This clonotype has at least ten counts. The CDR3 coding sequence is TGTGCCAGCTCCGTCGGACAGGGGGATAATTCACCCCTCCACTTT. Protein product: CASSVGQGDNSPLHF. The rearrangement links TRBV18 to TRBJ1-6; 10 bases are shared with TRBD1. With 6 bases clipped from V and 5 bases from J, the junction kept 4 bases outside the gene matches. CDR3 length: 15 residues. Germline V gene data show CDR1 as KGHSH and CDR2 as LQKENI. The whole variable domain, remainder taken from reference TRBV18 and TRBJ1-6, is NAGVMQNPRHLVRRRGQEARLRCSPMKGHSHVYWYRQLPEEGLKFMVYLQKENIIDESGMPKERFSAEFPKEGPSILRIQQVVRGDSAAYFCASSVGQGDNSPLHFGNGTRLTVT.

The rearrangement links TRBV6-6 to TRBJ1-1; D ambiguous. Trimming pared 0 bases from V and 0 bases from J, leaving 17 bases between. The CDR3 totals 18 residues. Looked up from germline, CDR1 is MNHNY and CDR2 is SVGAGI (reference sequence). CDR3 sequence reads: CASSYSGAVGPMNTEAFF. CDR3 nucleotide sequence: TGTGCCAGCAGTTACTCAGGAGCCGTCGGTCCTATGAACACTGAAGCTTTCTTT.

The J gene is TRBJ2-3, the V gene TRBV6-6; weak D call: TRBD1 (5 bases). This CDR3 has 14 residues. The V gene's germline CDR1 is MNHNY and CDR2 SVGAGI (reference sequence). Trimming pared 5 bases from V and 5 bases from J, leaving 14 bases between. The CDR3 DNA follows: TGTGCCAGCAGTAGGATACAGGAGCTAGATACGCAGTATTTT. This gives the protein CASSRIQELDTQYF.

With regard to this clonotype: Given the absence of the conserved phenylalanine or tryptophan at the CDR3 end, a read error is likely. This CDR3 reads CASSVAGDEQYL. As DNA, the CDR3 is TGTGCCAGTAGTGTAGCGGGAGATGAGCAGTACCTC. The chain employs TRBV19 and TRBJ2-7; 9 positions agree with TRBD2. V lost 5 bases and J lost 7; bases outside the gene matches: 3. The CDR3 contains 12 residues. The germline CDR1 and CDR2 sequences are LNHDA and SQIVND (reference sequence).